This TCR beta chain was sequenced for a study of regulatory T cells in long-lasting Graves disease. This clonotype was seen repeatedly, ten times or more. No antigen is known for it. Study observations and caveats: Among persistent patients, a larger number of public clonotypes were shared (roughly 2,700) than among newly diagnosed patients (roughly 1,000).

Combining iRepertoire HTBI primers with Arm-PCR of CDR3 regions, the authors built TCR beta libraries. MiXCR was run by TCRdb on the multiplex PCR reads, yielding one entry per CDR3 protein. Here the sample spans 350,000 to 550,000 distinct CDR3 sequences, approximately 15% being singletons. The time point denotes: newly diagnosed GD, antithyroid drugs for less than 3 months. PBMCs provided the RNA from which the TCR library was made. As collected, the peripheral blood samples measured 8 to 9 milliliters each and went into EDTA tubes. From germline, CDR1 is GTSNPN and CDR2 SVGIG (reference sequence). CDR3 length: 15 residues. V shed 2 bases, J shed 4 bases, and the junction held 7 bases outside the gene matches. These sequences were also reported in another study, on T cells in Graves' hyperthyroidism and ophthalmopathy. From that paper: Carried out on the TCR CDR3, a first-round RT-PCR used the HTBI primer set.

This sequence joins TRBV30 and TRBJ1-4; 7 positions agree with TRBD1. The TCR sequence derives from a woman aged 45-60 years with Graves disease. Sequenced material: peripheral blood mononuclear cells (PBMCs), taken at new diagnosis, from a patient treated with antithyroid drugs. The chain's CDR3 is CAWSSRQGFNEKLFF. In nucleotides, the CDR3 is TGTGCCTGGAGTTCCCGACAGGGTTTTAATGAAAAACTGTTTTTT.